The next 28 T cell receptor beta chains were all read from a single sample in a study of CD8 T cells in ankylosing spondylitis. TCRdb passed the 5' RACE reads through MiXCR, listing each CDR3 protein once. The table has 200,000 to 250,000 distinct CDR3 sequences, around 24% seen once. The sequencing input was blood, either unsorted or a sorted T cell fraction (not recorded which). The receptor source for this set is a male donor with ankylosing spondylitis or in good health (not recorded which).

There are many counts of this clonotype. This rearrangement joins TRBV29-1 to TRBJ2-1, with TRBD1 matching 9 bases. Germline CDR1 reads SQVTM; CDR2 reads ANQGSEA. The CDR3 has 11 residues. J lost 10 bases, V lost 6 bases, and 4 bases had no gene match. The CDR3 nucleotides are TGCAGCGTGAGGACAGGGGACGAGCAGTTCTTC. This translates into CSVRTGDEQFF.

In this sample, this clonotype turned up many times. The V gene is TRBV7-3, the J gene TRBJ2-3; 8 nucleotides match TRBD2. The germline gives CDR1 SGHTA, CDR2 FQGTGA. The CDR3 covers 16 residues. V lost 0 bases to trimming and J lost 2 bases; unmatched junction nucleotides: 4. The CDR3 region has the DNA TGTGCCAGCAGCTTAACGCGCGGGAGGAACACAGATACGCAGTATTTT. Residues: CASSLTRGRNTDTQYF.

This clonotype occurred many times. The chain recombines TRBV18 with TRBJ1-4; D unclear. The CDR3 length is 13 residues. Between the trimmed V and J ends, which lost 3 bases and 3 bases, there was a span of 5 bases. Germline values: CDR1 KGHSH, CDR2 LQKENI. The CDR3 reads CASSPFSNEKLFF. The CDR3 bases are TGTGCCAGCTCACCGTTTTCTAATGAAAAACTGTTTTTT.

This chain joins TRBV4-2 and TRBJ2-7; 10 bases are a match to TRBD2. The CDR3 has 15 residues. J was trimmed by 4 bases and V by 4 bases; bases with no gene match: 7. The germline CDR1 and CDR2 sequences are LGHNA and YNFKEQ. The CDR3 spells CASSLHLAGVYEQYF. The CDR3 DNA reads TGTGCCAGCAGCCTCCATCTAGCGGGAGTATACGAGCAGTACTTC.

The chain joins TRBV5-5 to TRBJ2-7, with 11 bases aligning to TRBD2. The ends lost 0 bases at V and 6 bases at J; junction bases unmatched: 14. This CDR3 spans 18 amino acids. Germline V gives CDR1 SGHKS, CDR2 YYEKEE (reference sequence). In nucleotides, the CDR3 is TGTGCCAGCAGCTTGGCGGTAGCGGGAGGGCCCTCTCGTTCCGAGCAGTACTTC. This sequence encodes CASSLAVAGGPSRSEQYF.

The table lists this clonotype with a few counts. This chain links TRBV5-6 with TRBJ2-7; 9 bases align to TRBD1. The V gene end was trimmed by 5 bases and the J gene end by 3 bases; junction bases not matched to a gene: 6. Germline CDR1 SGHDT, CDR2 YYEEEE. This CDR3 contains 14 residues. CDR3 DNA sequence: TGTGCCAGCAGTCGACAGGGGGAGAGCTACGAGCAGTACTTC. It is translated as CASSRQGESYEQYF.

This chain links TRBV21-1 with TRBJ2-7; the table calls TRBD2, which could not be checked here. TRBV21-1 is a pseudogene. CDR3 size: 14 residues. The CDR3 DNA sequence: TGTGCCAGCTGGGCCGGTGATTCTGGGCTCGAGCAGTACTTC. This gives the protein CASWAGDSGLEQYF.

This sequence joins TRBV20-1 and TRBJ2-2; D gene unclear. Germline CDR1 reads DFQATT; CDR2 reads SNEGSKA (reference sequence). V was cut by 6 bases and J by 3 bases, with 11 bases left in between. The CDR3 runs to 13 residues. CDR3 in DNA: TGCAGTGCCCCGAGGTACGACACCGGGGAGCTGTTTTTT. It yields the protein CSAPRYDTGELFF.

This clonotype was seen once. The CDR3 spells CASSARGSGAEQFF. For the CDR3, the DNA is TGTGCCAGCAGTGCTCGGGGGAGTGGGGCCGAGCAGTTCTTC. The chain employs TRBV12-3 or TRBV12-4 and TRBJ2-1; TRBD2 is a possible D gene (6 bases). Trimming shortened V by 5 bases and J by 10 bases, and 18 bases separated the two germline ends. The CDR3 length is 14 residues.

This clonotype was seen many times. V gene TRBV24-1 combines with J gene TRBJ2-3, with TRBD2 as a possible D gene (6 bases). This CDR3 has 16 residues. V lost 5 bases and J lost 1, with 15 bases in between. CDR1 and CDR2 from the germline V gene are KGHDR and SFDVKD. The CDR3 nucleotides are TGTGCCACCAGTGGAGGAGTGGAGGGCGGCACAGATACGCAGTATTTT. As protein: CATSGGVEGGTDTQYF.

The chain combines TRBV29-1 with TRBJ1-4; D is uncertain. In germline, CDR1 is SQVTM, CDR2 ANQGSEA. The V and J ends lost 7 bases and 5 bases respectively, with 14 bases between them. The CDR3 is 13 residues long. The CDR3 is CSAGMGINEKLFF. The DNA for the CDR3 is TGCAGCGCGGGGATGGGGATAAATGAAAAACTGTTTTTT.

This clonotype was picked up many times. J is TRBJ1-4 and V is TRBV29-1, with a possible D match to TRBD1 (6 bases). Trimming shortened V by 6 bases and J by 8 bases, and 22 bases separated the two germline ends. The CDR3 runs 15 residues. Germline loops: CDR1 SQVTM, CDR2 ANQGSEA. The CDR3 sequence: CSVALGQPGGEKLFF. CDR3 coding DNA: TGCAGCGTCGCCTTGGGGCAGCCCGGGGGCGAAAAACTGTTTTTT.

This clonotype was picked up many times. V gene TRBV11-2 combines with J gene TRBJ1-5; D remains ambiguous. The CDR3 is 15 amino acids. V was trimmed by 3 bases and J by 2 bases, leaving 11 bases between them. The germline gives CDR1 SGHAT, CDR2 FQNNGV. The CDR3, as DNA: TGTGCCAGCAGCTTGTCCGGTTACGGCAATCAGCCCCAGCATTTT. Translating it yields CASSLSGYGNQPQHF. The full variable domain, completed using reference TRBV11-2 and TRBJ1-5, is EAGVAQSPRYKIIEKRQSVAFWCNPISGHATLYWYQQILGQGPKLLIQFQNNGVVDDSQLPKDRFSAERLKGVDSTLKIQPAKLEDSAVYLCASSLSGYGNQPQHFGDGTRLSIL.

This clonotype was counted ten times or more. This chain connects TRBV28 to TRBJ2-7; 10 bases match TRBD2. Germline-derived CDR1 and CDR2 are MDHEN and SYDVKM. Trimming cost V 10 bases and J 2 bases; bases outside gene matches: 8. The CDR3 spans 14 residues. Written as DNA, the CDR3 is TGTGCCACCGTAGCGGGAGGCCACCCCTACGAGCAGTACTTC. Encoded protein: CATVAGGHPYEQYF.

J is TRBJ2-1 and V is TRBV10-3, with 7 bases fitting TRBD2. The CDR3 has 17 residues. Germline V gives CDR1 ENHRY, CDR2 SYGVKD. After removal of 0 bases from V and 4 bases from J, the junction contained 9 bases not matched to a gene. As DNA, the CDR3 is TGTGCCATCAGTGAGTCGTATGGGACTACCTGGTACAATGAGCAGTTCTTC. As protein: CAISESYGTTWYNEQFF.

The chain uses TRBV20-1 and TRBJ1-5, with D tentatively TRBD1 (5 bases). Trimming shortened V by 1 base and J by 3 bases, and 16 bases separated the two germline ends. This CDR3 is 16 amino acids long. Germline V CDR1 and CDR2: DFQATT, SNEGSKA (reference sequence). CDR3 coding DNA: TGCAGTGCTAGAGCAGAGGGACTGGGCCTCAATCAGCCCCAGCATTTT. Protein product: CSARAEGLGLNQPQHF.

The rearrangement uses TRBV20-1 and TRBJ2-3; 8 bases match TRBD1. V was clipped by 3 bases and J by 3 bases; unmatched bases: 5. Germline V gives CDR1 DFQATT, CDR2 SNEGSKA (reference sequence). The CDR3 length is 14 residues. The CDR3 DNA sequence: TGCAGTGCTAGGAGGACAGGGAGTACAGATACGCAGTATTTT. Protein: CSARRTGSTDTQYF.

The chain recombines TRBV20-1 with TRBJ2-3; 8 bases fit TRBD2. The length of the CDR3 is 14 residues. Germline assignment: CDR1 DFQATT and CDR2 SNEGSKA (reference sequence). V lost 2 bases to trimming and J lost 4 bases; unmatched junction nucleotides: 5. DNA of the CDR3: TGCAGTGCTAGAAGCGGGAGTGGAGCAGATACGCAGTATTTT. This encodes CSARSGSGADTQYF.

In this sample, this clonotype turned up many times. For the CDR3, the DNA is TGTGCCAGCACCCCGAGGGTTGGCGGGAGGGCCATTACGCAGTATTTT. This codes for CASTPRVGGRAITQYF. This chain links TRBV12-3 or TRBV12-4 with TRBJ2-3; 9 nucleotides align to TRBD2. This CDR3 region has 16 residues. Trimming took 7 bases from V and 8 from J; bases not matched to a gene: 16.

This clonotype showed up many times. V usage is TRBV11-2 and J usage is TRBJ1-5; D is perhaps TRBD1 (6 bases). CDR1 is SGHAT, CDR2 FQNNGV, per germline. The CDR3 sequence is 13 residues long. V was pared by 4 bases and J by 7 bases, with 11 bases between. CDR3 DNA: TGTGCCAGCAGCTCTGGGGGGCGGCAGCCCCAGCATTTT. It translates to CASSSGGRQPQHF.

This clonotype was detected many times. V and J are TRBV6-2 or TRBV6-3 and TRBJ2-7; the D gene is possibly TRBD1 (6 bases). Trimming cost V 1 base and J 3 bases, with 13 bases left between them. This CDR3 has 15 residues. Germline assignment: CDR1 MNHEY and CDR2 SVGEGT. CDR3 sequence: CASSYWPGTNYEQYF. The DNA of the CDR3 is TGTGCCAGCAGTTACTGGCCCGGGACAAACTACGAGCAGTACTTC.

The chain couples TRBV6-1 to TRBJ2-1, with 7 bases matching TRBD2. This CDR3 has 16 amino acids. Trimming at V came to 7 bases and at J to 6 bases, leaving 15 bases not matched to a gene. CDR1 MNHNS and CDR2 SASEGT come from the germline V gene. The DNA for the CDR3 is TGTGCCAGCACATGGTCTGCGGGAGTCTTAGGCAATGAGCAGTTCTTC. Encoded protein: CASTWSAGVLGNEQFF.

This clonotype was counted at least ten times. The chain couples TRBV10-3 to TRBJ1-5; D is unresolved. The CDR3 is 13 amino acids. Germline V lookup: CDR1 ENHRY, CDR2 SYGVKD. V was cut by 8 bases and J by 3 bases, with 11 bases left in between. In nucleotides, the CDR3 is TGTGCCATCCAAGGCGGGCCCAATCAGCCCCAGCATTTT. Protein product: CAIQGGPNQPQHF.

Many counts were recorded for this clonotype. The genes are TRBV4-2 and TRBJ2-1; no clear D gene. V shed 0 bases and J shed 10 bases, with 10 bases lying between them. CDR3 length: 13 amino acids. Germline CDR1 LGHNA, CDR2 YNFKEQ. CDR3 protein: CASSQDGAREQFF. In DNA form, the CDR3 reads TGTGCCAGCAGCCAAGATGGCGCTCGAGAGCAGTTCTTC.

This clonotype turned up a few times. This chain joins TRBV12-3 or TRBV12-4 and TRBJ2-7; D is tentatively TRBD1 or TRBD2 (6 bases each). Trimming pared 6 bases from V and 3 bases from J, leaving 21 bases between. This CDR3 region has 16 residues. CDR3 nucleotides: TGTGCCAGCAGGGCGGGACAATTTCGAGGCCGCTACGAGCAGTACTTC. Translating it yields CASRAGQFRGRYEQYF.

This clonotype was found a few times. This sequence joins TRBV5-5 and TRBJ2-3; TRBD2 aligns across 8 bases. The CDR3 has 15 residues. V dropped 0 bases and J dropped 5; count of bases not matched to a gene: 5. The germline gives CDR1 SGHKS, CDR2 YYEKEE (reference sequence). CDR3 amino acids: CASSLAGGQGDTQYF. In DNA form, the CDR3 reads TGTGCCAGCAGCTTGGCGGGGGGGCAGGGAGATACGCAGTATTTT.

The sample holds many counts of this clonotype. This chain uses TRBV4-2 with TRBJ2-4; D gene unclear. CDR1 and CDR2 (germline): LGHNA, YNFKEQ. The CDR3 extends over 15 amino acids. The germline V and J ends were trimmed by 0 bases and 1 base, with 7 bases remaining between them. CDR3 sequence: CASSQDSSAKNIQYF. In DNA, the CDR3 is TGTGCCAGCAGCCAAGACAGTTCTGCCAAAAACATTCAGTACTTC.

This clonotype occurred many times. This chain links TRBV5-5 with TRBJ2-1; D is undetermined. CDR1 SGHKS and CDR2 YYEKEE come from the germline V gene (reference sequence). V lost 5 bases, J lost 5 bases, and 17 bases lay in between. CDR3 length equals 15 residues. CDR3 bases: TGTGCCAGCAGATCACGACATGTACCTAACAATGAGCAGTTCTTC. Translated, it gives CASRSRHVPNNEQFF.